This TCR beta chain came from a study of T cell responses to AZD1222 COVID-19 vaccine. Findings of the study overall: Repertoires were obtained only post-peak T cell response. Donors in the cohort were predominantly white British and more often female, and clonal diversity was possibly underestimated.

Regarding this clone: What it recognizes is unknown.

Using immunoSEQ multiplex PCR, the repertoire was profiled, and TCRdb retains in-frame clones only, with some absent. The sample lists approximately 270,000 clones; around 92% were seen once. CDR1 and CDR2 from the germline V gene are SGHDT and YYEEEE. CDR3 size: 13 residues. The V gene lost 0 bases and the J gene lost 7 bases, with 10 bases spanning the gap. The sequenced sample was peripheral blood, obtained 28 days after the second AZD1222 dose. The receptor was derived from an adult who received the AZD1222 COVID-19 vaccine. V usage is TRBV5-6 and J usage is TRBJ1-2, with D perhaps matching TRBD1 (5 bases). The DNA for the CDR3 is TGTGCCAGCAGCTTGGGTCAGGGTAGTGGCTACACCTTC. It translates to CASSLGQGSGYTF.